The source of this TCR beta chain is a study of shared clonotypes between healthy human individuals. The table lists this clone with a count of one. The germline CDR1 and CDR2 sequences are DFQATT and SNEGSKA (reference sequence). The CDR3 contains 11 residues. V gave up 8 bases and J gave up 5 bases, with 12 bases separating them. Here immunoSEQ multiplex PCR was the method, and the copy in TCRdb shows in-frame clones only, minus some. Of 2.3 million or so clones detected, 85% to 95% appear once; the ten largest clones hold 0.35% to 0.5%. Sequencing was done on a sample of naive CD4+ T cells from PBMCs. Subset defined: CD45RA+ positively selected. The receptor comes from a man younger than 30 in good health. Some clones in this sample may be carry-over from other donors' samples. V and J are TRBV20-1 and TRBJ1-1; D remains unclear. The CDR3 spells CSPTIETEAFF. As DNA, the CDR3 is TGCAGTCCGACGATTGAAACTGAAGCTTTCTTT.